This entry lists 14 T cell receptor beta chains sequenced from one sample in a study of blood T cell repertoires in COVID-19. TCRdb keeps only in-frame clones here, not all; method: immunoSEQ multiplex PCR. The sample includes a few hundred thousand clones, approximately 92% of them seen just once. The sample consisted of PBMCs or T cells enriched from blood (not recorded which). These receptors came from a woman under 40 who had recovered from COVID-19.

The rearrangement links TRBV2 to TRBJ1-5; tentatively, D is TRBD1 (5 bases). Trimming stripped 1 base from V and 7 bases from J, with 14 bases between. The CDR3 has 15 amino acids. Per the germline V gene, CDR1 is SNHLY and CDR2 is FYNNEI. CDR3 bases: TGTGCCAGCAGTGAAGATGGGGCACGGGGGCAGCCCCAGCATTTT. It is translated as CASSEDGARGQPQHF.

The CDR3 loop reads CASSHTLGTSEAGELFF. The DNA of the CDR3 is TGCGCCAGCAGCCATACCCTTGGGACTAGCGAAGCCGGGGAGCTGTTTTTT. This chain joins TRBV4-3 and TRBJ2-2; 10 bases match TRBD2. Germline CDR1 and CDR2: LGHNA and YSLEER. Trimming removed 3 bases from V and 6 bases from J; junction bases left unmatched: 10. The CDR3 is made up of 17 amino acids.

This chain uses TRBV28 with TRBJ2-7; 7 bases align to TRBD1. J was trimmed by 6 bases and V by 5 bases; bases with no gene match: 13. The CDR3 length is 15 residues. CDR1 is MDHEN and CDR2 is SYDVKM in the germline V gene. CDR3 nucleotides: TGTGCCAGCAGTCCTCCGACGACAGGGAGATCCGAGCAGTACTTC. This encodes CASSPPTTGRSEQYF.

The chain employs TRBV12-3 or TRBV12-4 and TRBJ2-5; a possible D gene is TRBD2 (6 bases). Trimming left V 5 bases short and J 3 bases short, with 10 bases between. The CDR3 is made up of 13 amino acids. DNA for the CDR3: TGTGCCAGCAGTCTTTCGGGGGAAGAGACCCAGTACTTC. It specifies CASSLSGEETQYF.

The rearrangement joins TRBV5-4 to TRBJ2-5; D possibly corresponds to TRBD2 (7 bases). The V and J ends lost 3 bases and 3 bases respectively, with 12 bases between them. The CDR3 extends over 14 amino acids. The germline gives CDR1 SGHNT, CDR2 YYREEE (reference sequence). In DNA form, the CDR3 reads TGTGCCAGCAGCTCCACAGGGAGGGAAGAGACCCAGTACTTC. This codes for CASSSTGREETQYF.

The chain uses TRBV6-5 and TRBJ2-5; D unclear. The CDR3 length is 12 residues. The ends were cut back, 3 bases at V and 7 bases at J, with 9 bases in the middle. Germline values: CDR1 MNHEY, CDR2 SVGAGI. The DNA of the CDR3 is TGTGCCAGCAGTTATACGGGTGTGACCCAGTACTTC. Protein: CASSYTGVTQYF.

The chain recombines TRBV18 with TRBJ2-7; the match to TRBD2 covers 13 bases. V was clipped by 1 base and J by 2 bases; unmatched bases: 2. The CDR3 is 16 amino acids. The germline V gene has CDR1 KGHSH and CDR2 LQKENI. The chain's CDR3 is CASSPRGTSGTYEQYF. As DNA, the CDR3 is TGTGCCAGCTCACCACGCGGGACTAGCGGGACCTACGAGCAGTACTTC.

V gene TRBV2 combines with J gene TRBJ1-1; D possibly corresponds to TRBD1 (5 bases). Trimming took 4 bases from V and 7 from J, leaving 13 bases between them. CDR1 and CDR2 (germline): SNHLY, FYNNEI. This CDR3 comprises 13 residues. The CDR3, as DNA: TGTGCCAGCAGTGTCGGGGGGTCGGGTGAAGCTTTCTTT. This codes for CASSVGGSGEAFF.

The CDR3 DNA follows: TGTGCCAGTAGTGTGGGCGGGGGTCGGGAGACCCAGTACTTC. The encoded protein is CASSVGGGRETQYF. The chain links TRBV19 to TRBJ2-5; 7 bases match TRBD2. This CDR3 is 14 amino acids long. The V and J ends lost 5 bases and 5 bases, in that order; junction bases with no gene match: 8. Germline-derived CDR1 and CDR2 are LNHDA and SQIVND (reference sequence).

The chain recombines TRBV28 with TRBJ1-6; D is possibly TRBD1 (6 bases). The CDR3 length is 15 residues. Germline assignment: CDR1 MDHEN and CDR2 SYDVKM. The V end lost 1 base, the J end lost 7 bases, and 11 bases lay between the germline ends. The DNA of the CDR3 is TGTGCCAGCAGTTTATCTGTCAGGGGAAATTCACCCCTCCACTTT. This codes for CASSLSVRGNSPLHF.

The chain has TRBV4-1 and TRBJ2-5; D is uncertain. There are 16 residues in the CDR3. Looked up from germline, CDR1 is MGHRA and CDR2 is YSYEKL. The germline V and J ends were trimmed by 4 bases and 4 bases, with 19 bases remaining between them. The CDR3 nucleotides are TGCGCCAGCAGCCCACGAGGCCAGACGGTGGCAGAGACCCAGTACTTC. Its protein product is CASSPRGQTVAETQYF.

The CDR3 here is CASSGGQLGPRIYNSPLHF. Written as DNA, the CDR3 is TGTGCCAGCAGCGGGGGACAGTTAGGACCAAGAATCTATAATTCACCCCTCCACTTT. The chain combines TRBV7-9 with TRBJ1-6, with 7 bases identical to TRBD1. The CDR3 totals 19 residues. The V and J ends lost 5 bases and 3 bases, in that order; junction bases with no gene match: 16. Germline lookup yields CDR1 SEHNR and CDR2 FQNEAQ (reference sequence). Based on the CDR3 plus reference TRBV7-9 and TRBJ1-6, the full variable domain is DTGVSQNPRHKITKRGQNVTFRCDPISEHNRLYWYRQTLGQGPEFLTYFQNEAQLEKSRLLSDRFSAERPKGSFSTLEIQRTEQGDSAMYLCASSGGQLGPRIYNSPLHFGNGTRLTVT.

CDR3 in amino acids: CASSLGGVADTQYF. CDR3 in DNA: TGTGCCAGCAGCTTGGGCGGGGTCGCAGATACGCAGTATTTT. This sequence joins TRBV5-5 and TRBJ2-3; D possibly corresponds to TRBD2 (6 bases). V was cut by 0 bases and J by 4 bases, with 9 bases left in between. Looked up from germline, CDR1 is SGHKS and CDR2 is YYEKEE (reference sequence). The CDR3 is 14 amino acids.

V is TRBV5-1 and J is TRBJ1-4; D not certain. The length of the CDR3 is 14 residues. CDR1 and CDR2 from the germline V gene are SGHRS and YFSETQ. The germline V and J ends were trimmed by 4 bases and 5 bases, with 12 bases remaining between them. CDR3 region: CASSRGGENEKLFF. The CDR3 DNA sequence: TGCGCCAGCAGCCGTGGAGGAGAGAATGAAAAACTGTTTTTT.